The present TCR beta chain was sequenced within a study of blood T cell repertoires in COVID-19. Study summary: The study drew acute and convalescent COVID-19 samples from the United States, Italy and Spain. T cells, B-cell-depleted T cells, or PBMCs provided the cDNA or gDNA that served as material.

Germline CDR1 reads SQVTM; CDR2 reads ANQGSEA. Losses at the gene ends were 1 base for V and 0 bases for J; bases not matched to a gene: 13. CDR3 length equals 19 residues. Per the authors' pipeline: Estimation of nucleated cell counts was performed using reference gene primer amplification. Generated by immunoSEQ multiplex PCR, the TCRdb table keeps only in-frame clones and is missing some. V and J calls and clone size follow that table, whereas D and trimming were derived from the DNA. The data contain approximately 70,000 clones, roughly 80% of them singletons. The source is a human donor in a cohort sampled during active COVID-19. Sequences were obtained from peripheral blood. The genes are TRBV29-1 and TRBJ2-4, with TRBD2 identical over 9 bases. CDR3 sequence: CSVEVLRAGGTLAKNIQYF. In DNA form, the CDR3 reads TGCAGCGTTGAAGTCCTACGAGCGGGGGGAACATTAGCCAAAAACATTCAGTACTTC.